This T cell receptor (beta chain) originates from a study of a mutant IDH1 vaccine in newly diagnosed glioma. The wider study: Radiotherapy, temozolomide, or both had been given previously, and both were given to most. Study conclusions and caveats: It was 85% to 95% of patients that developed vaccine-induced immune responses. Changes in top peripheral clonotypes did not appear linked to pseudoprogression.

This sample's time point: baseline, week 1 (first vaccination visit). This sample's treatment: pre-vaccination baseline after standard-of-care therapy. Donors harbored newly found WHO grade 3 or 4 IDH1-mutant, ATRX-lost astrocytomas. About this clone itself: Its antigen remains unknown.

Assay: immunoSEQ multiplex PCR; the TCRdb copy retains only in-frame clones and omits some. Of around 88,000 clones listed, 80% are singletons. The germline V gene encodes CDR1 MGHRA and CDR2 YSYEKL. The CDR3 is made up of 16 amino acids. V was cut by 4 bases and J by 0 bases, with 15 bases left in between. This specimen consisted of PBMCs, obtained from a glioma patient treated with radiotherapy, temozolomide or both. The sequence was obtained from a man between 40 and 49 years old with glioma. V and J are TRBV4-1 and TRBJ1-1, with D perhaps matching TRBD1 (5 bases). CDR3 region: CASSPWGVGMNTEAFF. The DNA of the CDR3 is TGCGCCAGCAGCCCGTGGGGGGTTGGAATGAACACTGAAGCTTTCTTT.